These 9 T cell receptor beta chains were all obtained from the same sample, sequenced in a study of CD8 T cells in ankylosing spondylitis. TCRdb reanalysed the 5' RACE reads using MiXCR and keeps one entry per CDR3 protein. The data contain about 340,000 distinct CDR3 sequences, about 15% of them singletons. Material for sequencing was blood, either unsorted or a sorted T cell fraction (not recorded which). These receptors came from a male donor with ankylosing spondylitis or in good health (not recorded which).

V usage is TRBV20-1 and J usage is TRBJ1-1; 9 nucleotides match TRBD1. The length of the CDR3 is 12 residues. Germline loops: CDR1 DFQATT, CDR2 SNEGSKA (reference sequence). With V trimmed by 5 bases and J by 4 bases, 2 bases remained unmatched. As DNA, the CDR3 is TGCAGTGCTGCGGACAGGGGCACTGAAGCTTTCTTT. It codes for CSAADRGTEAFF.

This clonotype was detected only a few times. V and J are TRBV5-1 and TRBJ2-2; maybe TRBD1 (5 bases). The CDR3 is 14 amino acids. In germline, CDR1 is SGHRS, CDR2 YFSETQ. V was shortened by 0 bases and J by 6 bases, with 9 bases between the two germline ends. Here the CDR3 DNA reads TGCGCCAGCAGCTTGGGACAGAAGGCCGGGGAGCTGTTTTTT. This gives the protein CASSLGQKAGELFF.

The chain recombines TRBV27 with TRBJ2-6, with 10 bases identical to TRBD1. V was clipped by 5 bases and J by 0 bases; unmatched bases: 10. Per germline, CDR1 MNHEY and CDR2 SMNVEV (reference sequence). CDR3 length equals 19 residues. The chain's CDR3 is CASSPQWDRGHSGANVLTF. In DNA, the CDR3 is TGTGCCAGCAGTCCTCAGTGGGACAGGGGCCACTCTGGGGCCAACGTCCTGACTTTC.

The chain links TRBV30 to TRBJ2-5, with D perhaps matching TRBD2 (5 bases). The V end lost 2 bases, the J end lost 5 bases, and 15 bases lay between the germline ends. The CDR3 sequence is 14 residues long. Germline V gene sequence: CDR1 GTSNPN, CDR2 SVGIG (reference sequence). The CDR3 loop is CAWSRFAGEETQYF. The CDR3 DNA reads TGTGCCTGGAGTAGATTTGCGGGCGAGGAGACCCAGTACTTC.

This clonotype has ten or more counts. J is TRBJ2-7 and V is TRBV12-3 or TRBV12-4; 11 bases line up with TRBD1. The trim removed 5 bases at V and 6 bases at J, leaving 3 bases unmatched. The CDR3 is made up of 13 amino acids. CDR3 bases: TGTGCCAGCAGTCGGACAGGGGGCTTCGAGCAGTACTTC. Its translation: CASSRTGGFEQYF.

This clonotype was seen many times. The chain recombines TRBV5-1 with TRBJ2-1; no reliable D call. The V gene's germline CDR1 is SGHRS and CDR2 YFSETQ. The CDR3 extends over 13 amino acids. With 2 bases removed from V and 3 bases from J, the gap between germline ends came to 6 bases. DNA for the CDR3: TGCGCCAGCAGCTTCTCGGACTACAATGAGCAGTTCTTC. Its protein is CASSFSDYNEQFF.

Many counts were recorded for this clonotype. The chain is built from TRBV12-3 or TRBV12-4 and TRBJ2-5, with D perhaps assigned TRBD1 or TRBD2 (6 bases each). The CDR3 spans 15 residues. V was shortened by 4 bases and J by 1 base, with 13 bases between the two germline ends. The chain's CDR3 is CASSSDGGRQETQYF. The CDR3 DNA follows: TGTGCCAGCAGTTCGGACGGGGGCCGCCAAGAGACCCAGTACTTC.

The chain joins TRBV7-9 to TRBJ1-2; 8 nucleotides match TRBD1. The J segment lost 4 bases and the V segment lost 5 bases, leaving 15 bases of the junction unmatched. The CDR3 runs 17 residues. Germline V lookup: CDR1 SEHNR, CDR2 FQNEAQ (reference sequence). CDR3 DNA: TGTGCCAGCAGCCCAGACGGGGCAGGGGGCGGGATCTATGGCTACACCTTC. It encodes CASSPDGAGGGIYGYTF.

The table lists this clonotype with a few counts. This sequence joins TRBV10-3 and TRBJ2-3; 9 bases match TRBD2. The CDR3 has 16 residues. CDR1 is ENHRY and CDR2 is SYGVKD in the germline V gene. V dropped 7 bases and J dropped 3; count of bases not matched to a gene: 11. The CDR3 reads CAIMDPGREGTDTQYF. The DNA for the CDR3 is TGTGCCATCATGGACCCAGGGCGGGAGGGAACAGATACGCAGTATTTT.